A single sample gave rise to the 7 T cell receptor beta chains below, sequenced in a study of blood T cell repertoires in COVID-19. Using immunoSEQ multiplex PCR, the repertoire was profiled, and TCRdb retains in-frame clones only, with some absent. The sample gives approximately 54,000 clones, 86% of which show up once; about 4.2% is in the top ten. Material for sequencing was peripheral blood. The receptors here all came from a man aged 80 or over with active COVID-19.

This clone showed up just a few times. The J gene is TRBJ2-2, the V gene TRBV9; D call uncertain. Germline V lookup: CDR1 SGDLS, CDR2 YYNGEE. The CDR3 runs to 15 residues. V shed 4 bases and J shed 0 bases, with 10 bases lying between them. CDR3 protein: CASSTNTANTGELFF. DNA for the CDR3: TGTGCCAGCAGCACAAACACCGCGAACACCGGGGAGCTGTTTTTT.

The chain employs TRBV5-1 and TRBJ2-5, with D unclear. The CDR3 spans 14 residues. Germline CDR1 SGHRS, CDR2 YFSETQ. V was trimmed by 4 bases and J by 5 bases, leaving 15 bases between them. The CDR3 region has the DNA TGCGCCAGCAGCCTCGCACCCGCGGTTGAGACCCAGTACTTC. As protein: CASSLAPAVETQYF.

The genes are TRBV21-1 and TRBJ2-1; TRBD2, the D gene given by the table, was not confirmed from the DNA. TRBV21-1 has pseudogene status. The CDR3 loop spans 18 amino acids. As DNA, the CDR3 is TGTGCCAGCAGCAAAGAAGAAGCTAGCGGGAGGGCCGGAAATGAGCAGTTCTTC. Its translation is CASSKEEASGRAGNEQFF.

The chain combines TRBV19 with TRBJ1-5; possibly TRBD1 for D (6 bases). Germline V gives CDR1 LNHDA, CDR2 SQIVND (reference sequence). The ends were cut back, 2 bases at V and 2 bases at J, with 13 bases in the middle. The CDR3 has 16 residues. In DNA, the CDR3 is TGTGCCAGTAGTATATTGGGGGCTAGGGGCAATCAGCCCCAGCATTTT. Its protein is CASSILGARGNQPQHF.

In DNA form, the CDR3 reads TGTGCCAGCAGCTTAGATGGTCAGGGTGCCCCGAACACTGAAGCTTTCTTT. Encoded protein: CASSLDGQGAPNTEAFF. The V gene is TRBV11-2, the J gene TRBJ1-1; possibly TRBD1 for D (5 bases). Germline V gene lookup returns CDR1 SGHAT and CDR2 FQNNGV. The germline V and J ends were trimmed by 0 bases and 1 base, with 15 bases remaining between them. This CDR3 region has 17 residues.

The table lists this clone with a count of one. The genes are TRBV28 and TRBJ1-6, with 10 bases that match TRBD1. V lost 5 bases to trimming and J lost 8 bases; unmatched junction nucleotides: 3. This CDR3 comprises 14 residues. Germline V gene sequence: CDR1 MDHEN, CDR2 SYDVKM. Here the CDR3 DNA reads TGTGCCAGCAGTCGGACAGGGGGACATTCACCCCTCCACTTT. Residues: CASSRTGGHSPLHF. The full variable domain, rest sourced from reference TRBV28 and TRBJ1-6, is DVKVTQSSRYLVKRTGEKVFLECVQDMDHENMFWYRQDPGLGLRLIYFSYDVKMKEKGDIPEGYSVSREKKERFSLILESASTNQTSMYLCASSRTGGHSPLHFGNGTRLTVT.

This clone was found a few times. The genes are TRBV28 and TRBJ1-6; D unresolved. Germline values: CDR1 MDHEN, CDR2 SYDVKM. Trimming removed 7 bases from V and 4 bases from J, with 17 bases in between. The CDR3 is 16 residues long. The CDR3 loop reads CASTPPSRGYNSPLHF. For the CDR3, the DNA is TGTGCCAGCACCCCGCCATCACGGGGTTATAATTCACCCCTCCACTTT.